The T cell receptor beta chain described here comes from a study of beta chain features in type 1 diabetes (dated by TCRdb to between 2018 and 2020). Looking at the study overall: Mean age, gender distribution, total cell number and subset yield were not different between patients and healthy donors. Across all samples, approximately 98,000,000 sorted cells were examined, and cell number per subset correlated strongly with RNA yield. In the study, recently diagnosed type 1 diabetes patients and matched healthy donors were compared on the TCRB repertoires of their sorted circulating CD4+ T cell subsets. Whereas all 30 or so donors provided naive and central memory subsets, regulatory and stem cell-like memory subsets were isolated from just 8 patients and roughly 8 healthy donors. Overall study outcomes, separate from this receptor: Type 1 diabetes patients showed a moderate but significant shortening of TCRB CDR3 length in all four CD4+ subsets. Because the HLA sub-analyses included only small numbers of individuals, any influence of HLA type on TCRB rearrangement was left unresolved. Fewer insertions and more nucleotide deletions at VDJ recombination sites were observed in patients with type 1 diabetes, implying thymic rearrangement abnormalities. Because cDNA rather than genomic DNA was sequenced, highly expressing activated cells could have been over-represented, although no difference in activation and CD3 levels was found between groups. The naive, central memory and regulatory TCRB repertoires appeared to resemble one another more closely among patients than among healthy donors. PCR might favor shorter templates, but patient and control samples were amplified and corrected together, so any skew would affect both groups equally.

CDR3 length: 15 amino acids, cysteine to phenylalanine. CDR3 DNA is the only sequence kept; it has 45 bases, read in frame from the first base. V has 1 base trimmed and J has 0 bases trimmed; junction bases matching no gene number 2. As encoded in the germline V gene, CDR1 is SGDLS while CDR2 is YYNGEE. The entire isolated RNA was reverse transcribed using the High Capacity cDNA Reverse Transcription Kit, and thus expressed TCRB transcripts were sequenced. Deep immunoSEQ sequencing was applied to naive, central memory and regulatory T cell samples, giving an average of about 3.4 million total reads per sample. After sorted cells were lysed in RLT buffer, RNA was extracted with DNase-treated RNeasy Micro or Mini kits, with the choice depending on cell number. To prevent cross-contamination, each cell subset was processed individually, whereas patient and healthy donor samples were processed jointly. The immunoSEQ multiplex PCR was used to amplify TCRB sequences from cDNA, generating 87-bp fragments that spanned the CDR3 region. Amplicons were sequenced on the Illumina HiSeq platform. In the original analysis: PCR bias was computationally corrected using synthetic template baselines, reads within Hamming distance 2 were collapsed, and singletons that could not be merged were discarded. Reads were aligned against IMGT so that V, D and J genes, CDR3 length and insertions or deletions at six rearrangement sites could be assigned. Within each subset, clonotype counts were normalized to sorted cell number, after which true diversity and Gini coefficients were computed with the tcR R package. The overlap coefficient, calculated on TCRB nucleotide sequences, was used to measure repertoire sharing. Out-of-frame TCRB sequences from naive cells were analyzed as a proxy for the pre-selection repertoire. The immuneACCESS repertoire file appears here via TCRdb, limited to in-frame rearrangements. These files lack a portion of the clones; in checked studies, under half of the deficit traces to unresolved V genes, and the cause of the others is not known. V and J calls and clone size are given by that table; D and trimming were obtained from the DNA. Within this sample are around 600,000 clones, with around 12% of them counted one time only. The biggest ten clones account for around 0.12% of the sample.

This clone was found a few times. The specificity of this receptor is unknown. Qualities for individual bases were not recorded, and no much larger clone is one base off. Each donor gave one peripheral blood draw, averaging roughly 120 mL, which was collected into heparinised tubes. A BD FACSAria II was used to sort naive, central memory, regulatory and stem cell-like memory CD4+ T cells with a panel that included CD45RO, CCR7, CD25, CD127, CD95 and CD27. Every sorted population had a purity above 95%. PBMCs were isolated right away by Lymphoprep density gradient centrifugation and were stained directly, without culture. Samples were stained and sorted in pairs, with one healthy donor and one patient per experiment, so that batch effects were minimized.

Sequencing was done on a sample of naive CD4+ T cells from blood. Taken with the paper, the label for cell subset or site translates to: true naive CD4+ T cells. The TCR was taken from a man aged 25-45 years with type 1 diabetes. Recombination linked TRBV9 to TRBJ2-3; 7 bases in the middle match TRBD2. The nucleotides are TGTGCCAGCAGCGTAACGCGGGGGAGCACAGATACGCAGTATTTT. Its amino acids are CASSVTRGSTDTQYF.